This T cell receptor (beta chain) was sequenced in a study of CD8 T cells in ankylosing spondylitis. This clonotype was counted a few times. This CDR3 spans 15 amino acids. The ends were cut back, 0 bases at V and 4 bases at J, with 9 bases in the middle. MiXCR was run by TCRdb on the 5' RACE reads, yielding one entry per CDR3 protein. The sample contains 250,000 or so distinct CDR3 sequences, 20% to 30% of which appear only once. This sequence originates from a male donor with ankylosing spondylitis or in good health (not recorded which). The J gene is TRBJ2-2, the V gene TRBV12-3 or TRBV12-4; D is ambiguous. Material for sequencing was blood, either unsorted or a sorted T cell fraction (not recorded which). The CDR3: CASSLASLGTGELFF. The DNA for the CDR3 is TGTGCCAGCAGTTTAGCCAGTTTGGGCACCGGGGAGCTGTTTTTT.